These T cell receptor beta chains were read from a single sample in a study of CD8 T cells in Susac syndrome. TCRdb re-derived calls from the immunoSEQ multiplex PCR reads in MiXCR, one entry per CDR3 protein. The sample holds 250,000 to 300,000 distinct CDR3 sequences, roughly 85% seen once. The sample was CD8+ T cells from PBMCs. Receptors were obtained from a human donor with multiple sclerosis. The CDR3 runs from the conserved cysteine through the conserved F or W. D genes are given only for firm matches. Clone size is given for some rows only: seen once, a few or many times, or a class if the clone is expanded.

d_call: .; v_call: TRBV27; j_call: TRBJ2-6; clone_size: .; cdr3_nt: TGTGCCAGCAGTTTGGTGGGGGTGGGTGGGGCCAACGTCCTGACTTTC; cdr3_aa: CASSLVGVGGANVLTF
d_call: .; v_call: TRBV7-9; j_call: TRBJ2-1; clone_size: few; cdr3_nt: TGTGCCAGCAGTCTCGGCGCAGGCGGATCCTACAATGAGCAGTTCTTC; cdr3_aa: CASSLGAGGSYNEQFF
d_call: .; v_call: TRBV28; j_call: TRBJ2-7; clone_size: .; cdr3_nt: TGTGCCAGCAGTCTCTTTGGAGGGACCTACGAGCAGTACTTC; cdr3_aa: CASSLFGGTYEQYF
d_call: .; v_call: TRBV7-9; j_call: TRBJ1-6; clone_size: .; cdr3_nt: TGTGCCAGCAGCTTGCCGATCTCCTATAATTCACCCCTCCACTTT; cdr3_aa: CASSLPISYNSPLHF
d_call: TRBD1; v_call: TRBV9; j_call: TRBJ2-7; clone_size: .; cdr3_nt: TGTGCCAGCAGTCCCCGGGACAGAGTCTACGAGCAGTACTTC; cdr3_aa: CASSPRDRVYEQYF
d_call: .; v_call: TRBV20-1; j_call: TRBJ2-7; clone_size: .; cdr3_nt: TGCAGTGCTAGGGTGCCTGGAGGGACCGGCGAGCAGTACTTC; cdr3_aa: CSARVPGGTGEQYF
d_call: .; v_call: TRBV13; j_call: TRBJ2-7; clone_size: .; cdr3_nt: TGTGCCAGCAGCCCGACAGCTTCCTACGAGCAGTACTTC; cdr3_aa: CASSPTASYEQYF
d_call: .; v_call: TRBV5-1; j_call: TRBJ2-5; clone_size: .; cdr3_nt: TGCGCCAGCAGTGGTAGGACGCAGGCAGAGACCCAGTACTTC; cdr3_aa: CASSGRTQAETQYF
d_call: .; v_call: TRBV27; j_call: TRBJ1-1; clone_size: .; cdr3_nt: TGTGCCAGCAGACCGGGAATGAACACTGAAGCTTTCTTT; cdr3_aa: CASRPGMNTEAFF
d_call: .; v_call: TRBV4-1; j_call: TRBJ2-1; clone_size: .; cdr3_nt: TGCGCCAGCAGCCAAGGGGTCGCGACTAGTATCAATGAGCAGTTCTTC; cdr3_aa: CASSQGVATSINEQFF
d_call: .; v_call: TRBV6-5; j_call: TRBJ1-4; clone_size: .; cdr3_nt: TGTGCCAGCAGTATTAAACAGGGTAGGGAAAAACTGTTTTTT; cdr3_aa: CASSIKQGREKLFF
d_call: .; v_call: TRBV4-3; j_call: TRBJ2-3; clone_size: once; cdr3_nt: TGCGCCAGCAGCCAAGAGGAAGCCGCAGATACGCAGTATTTT; cdr3_aa: CASSQEEAADTQYF
d_call: .; v_call: TRBV4-1; j_call: TRBJ1-1; clone_size: .; cdr3_nt: TGCGCCAGCAGCCGGATAGTAAAAGGCACTGAAGCTTTCTTT; cdr3_aa: CASSRIVKGTEAFF
d_call: .; v_call: TRBV28; j_call: TRBJ1-3; clone_size: .; cdr3_nt: TGTGCCAGCAGTCCCATTCTACCAGCGATTTTCTCTGGAAACACCATATATTTT; cdr3_aa: CASSPILPAIFSGNTIYF
d_call: TRBD1; v_call: TRBV12-3/TRBV12-4; j_call: TRBJ1-2; clone_size: .; cdr3_nt: TGTGCCACCGAGGGGGCGTCTTACTATGGCTACACCTTC; cdr3_aa: CATEGASYYGYTF
d_call: .; v_call: TRBV4-1; j_call: TRBJ2-6; clone_size: .; cdr3_nt: TGCGCCAGCAGCCAAGGTCCCGGGGCCAACGTCCTGACTTTC; cdr3_aa: CASSQGPGANVLTF
d_call: .; v_call: TRBV2; j_call: TRBJ2-5; clone_size: .; cdr3_nt: TGTGCCAGCAGTCAAAGCGAACAACAAGAGACCCAGTACTTC; cdr3_aa: CASSQSEQQETQYF
d_call: TRBD2; v_call: TRBV7-9; j_call: TRBJ2-2; clone_size: .; cdr3_nt: TGTGCCAGCAGCCCAAAGCGGACTAGCTTTCTTAACACCGGGGAGCTGTTTTTT; cdr3_aa: CASSPKRTSFLNTGELFF
d_call: .; v_call: TRBV5-6; j_call: TRBJ2-5; clone_size: .; cdr3_nt: TGTGCCAGCAACACTGTACTAGAGACCCAGTACTTC; cdr3_aa: CASNTVLETQYF
d_call: .; v_call: TRBV20-1; j_call: TRBJ2-1; clone_size: .; cdr3_nt: TGCAGTGCTAGAGCTAAGAGGTCCGGACTACACAATGAGCAGTTCTTC; cdr3_aa: CSARAKRSGLHNEQFF
d_call: .; v_call: TRBV5-6; j_call: TRBJ1-5; clone_size: few; cdr3_nt: TGTGCCAGCAGCTTGGATGGAGGAGGTCAGCCCCAGCATTTT; cdr3_aa: CASSLDGGGQPQHF
d_call: TRBD2; v_call: TRBV27; j_call: TRBJ2-7; clone_size: .; cdr3_nt: TGTGCCAGCAGTTTATCGAGCGGGAACTCCTACGAGCAGTACTTC; cdr3_aa: CASSLSSGNSYEQYF
d_call: TRBD1; v_call: TRBV24-1; j_call: TRBJ2-7; clone_size: .; cdr3_nt: TGTGCCACCAGCGAGGAGACAGGGGGCCCCTACGAGCAGTACTTC; cdr3_aa: CATSEETGGPYEQYF
d_call: .; v_call: TRBV19; j_call: TRBJ2-7; clone_size: .; cdr3_nt: TGTGCCAGTAGAACGAAAGCCCAGAGAAGCACCGAGCAGTACTTC; cdr3_aa: CASRTKAQRSTEQYF
d_call: .; v_call: TRBV19; j_call: TRBJ1-5; clone_size: once; cdr3_nt: TGTGCCAGTAGCGAAATGGCAGGGTTTAATCAGCCCCAGCATTTT; cdr3_aa: CASSEMAGFNQPQHF
d_call: .; v_call: TRBV6-2/TRBV6-3; j_call: TRBJ1-3; clone_size: .; cdr3_nt: TGTGCCAGCAGTTCCGCCGATTTCACAGGGATCCTCTCTGGAAACACCATATATTTT; cdr3_aa: CASSSADFTGILSGNTIYF
d_call: TRBD2; v_call: TRBV28; j_call: TRBJ2-7; clone_size: .; cdr3_nt: TGTGCCAGCAGTCCTCCGACTAGCGGGGCCTACTACGAGCAGTACTTC; cdr3_aa: CASSPPTSGAYYEQYF